This TCR beta chain was identified during a study of shared clonotypes between healthy human individuals. The repertoire was sequenced with immunoSEQ multiplex PCR; TCRdb's copy has only in-frame clones and lacks some. The sample records some 2.1 million clones, about 95% being singletons. With 5 bases removed from V and 4 bases from J, the gap between germline ends came to 14 bases. The CDR3 is 14 amino acids. Germline V CDR1 and CDR2: SGHTA, FQGNSA. Naive CD8 isolation took CD45RO-negative cells positively selected for CCR7 and excluded terminally differentiated effector memory CD45RA+ cells. This chain joins TRBV7-2 and TRBJ1-2; D gene ambiguous. The specimen was naive CD8+ T cells sorted from blood. The sequence was obtained from a man between 18 and 29 years old in good health. The CDR3 DNA reads TGTGCCAGCAGCCCCCTGTTGGGGTCCTATGGCTACACCTTC. Residues: CASSPLLGSYGYTF.